Below, 12 T cell receptor beta chains from the same sample are listed, as sequenced in a study of radiotherapy plus CTLA-4 blockade in lung cancer. Profiled with immunoSEQ multiplex PCR; TCRdb holds only in-frame clones, not every one. Of tens of thousands of clones listed, around 90% were seen once; the top ten hold 0.87%. The specimen was peripheral blood, collected from a patient treated with radiotherapy plus ipilimumab. The source is a human donor with non-small cell lung cancer who had stable disease on radiotherapy plus ipilimumab.

The rearrangement uses TRBV28 and TRBJ2-1; TRBD1 aligns across 9 bases. Trimming removed 6 bases from V and 6 bases from J; junction bases left unmatched: 3. Germline V gene sequence: CDR1 MDHEN, CDR2 SYDVKM. There are 13 residues in the CDR3. The CDR3, as DNA: TGTGCCAGCAGAGGACAGGGGCCCAATGAGCAGTTCTTC. Translation: CASRGQGPNEQFF.

The rearrangement uses TRBV29-1 and TRBJ1-4; D is possibly TRBD1 (6 bases). This CDR3 has 14 residues. Trimming pared 4 bases from V and 5 bases from J, leaving 14 bases between. Looked up from germline, CDR1 is SQVTM and CDR2 is ANQGSEA. The CDR3 region has the DNA TGCAGCGTTGGTATGGGGGCAGGGAATGAAAAACTGTTTTTT. This encodes CSVGMGAGNEKLFF.

V and J are TRBV7-2 and TRBJ2-1; 12 bases map to TRBD2. The germline V gene has CDR1 SGHTA and CDR2 FQGNSA. This CDR3 is built from 16 residues. J was trimmed by 10 bases and V by 7 bases; bases with no gene match: 14. The CDR3 DNA reads TGTGCCAGCACCCGGATGGTGAGGACTAGCGGGGACGAGCAGTTCTTC. This gives the protein CASTRMVRTSGDEQFF. Based on the CDR3 plus reference TRBV7-2 and TRBJ2-1, the full variable domain is GAGVSQSPSNKVTEKGKDVELRCDPISGHTALYWYRQSLGQGLEFLIYFQGNSAPDKSGLPSDRFSAERTGGSVSTLTIQRTQQEDSAVYLCASTRMVRTSGDEQFFGPGTRLTVL.

This chain joins TRBV19 and TRBJ1-1; D remains unclear. The germline V and J ends were trimmed by 1 base and 2 bases, with 5 bases remaining between them. The CDR3 length is 13 residues. Germline CDR1 and CDR2: LNHDA and SQIVND (reference sequence). The CDR3 protein is CASSIVPNTEAFF. CDR3 bases: TGTGCCAGTAGTATAGTACCTAACACTGAAGCTTTCTTT. Drawing the rest from reference TRBV19 and TRBJ1-1, the complete variable domain is DGGITQSPKYLFRKEGQNVTLSCEQNLNHDAMYWYRQDPGQGLRLIYYSQIVNDFQKGDIAEGYSVSREKKESFPLTVTSAQKNPTAFYLCASSIVPNTEAFFGQGTRLTVV.

V and J are TRBV28 and TRBJ2-1; 8 bases agree with TRBD2. CDR1 MDHEN and CDR2 SYDVKM come from the germline V gene. The CDR3 runs to 15 residues. The V segment lost 3 bases and the J segment 3 bases; nucleotides outside the gene matches: 4. The CDR3 protein is CASSFAGGGYNEQFF. The CDR3 region has the DNA TGTGCCAGCAGTTTCGCGGGGGGCGGCTACAATGAGCAGTTCTTC.

V is TRBV10-3 and J is TRBJ2-1; D is possibly TRBD1 (6 bases). This CDR3 is 14 amino acids long. Between the trimmed V and J ends, which lost 8 bases and 6 bases, there was a span of 17 bases. Looked up from germline, CDR1 is ENHRY and CDR2 is SYGVKD. In DNA form, the CDR3 reads TGTGCCATCGGGGTACAGGGATTAGGCAATGAGCAGTTCTTC. Its protein is CAIGVQGLGNEQFF.

This chain joins TRBV27 and TRBJ1-4; D is perhaps TRBD1 (5 bases). The CDR3 covers 16 residues. Germline V gene lookup returns CDR1 MNHEY and CDR2 SMNVEV (reference sequence). V was clipped by 6 bases and J by 6 bases, with 20 bases between them. The CDR3 bases are TGTGCCAGCAGCCTACGGGGCACCGGGGGGGATGAAAAACTGTTTTTT. As protein: CASSLRGTGGDEKLFF.

The V and J genes are TRBV11-2 and TRBJ2-7; D possibly corresponds to TRBD2 (6 bases). Germline V gene lookup returns CDR1 SGHAT and CDR2 FQNNGV. The CDR3 extends over 13 amino acids. The V gene lost 5 bases and the J gene lost 5 bases, with 13 bases spanning the gap. The CDR3 loop is CASSPRGGHEQYF. The CDR3 DNA follows: TGTGCCAGCAGCCCCCGTGGAGGGCACGAGCAGTACTTC.

This clone was picked up one time. The chain is built from TRBV6-1 and TRBJ2-4; a possible D gene is TRBD1 (5 bases). V gave up 1 base and J gave up 0 bases, with 7 bases separating them. The germline CDR1 and CDR2 sequences are MNHNS and SASEGT. CDR3 length equals 15 residues. CDR3: CASSEGGIAKNIQYF. The CDR3 coding sequence is TGTGCCAGCAGTGAAGGGGGCATAGCCAAAAACATTCAGTACTTC.

The chain combines TRBV7-8 with TRBJ2-5; D perhaps matches TRBD2 (5 bases). Trimming removed 5 bases from V and 5 bases from J, with 12 bases in between. Looked up from germline, CDR1 is SGHVS and CDR2 is FQNEAQ. The CDR3 is 13 amino acids. CDR3 nucleotide sequence: TGTGCCAGCAGCCCGGACCGCGGGGAGACCCAGTACTTC. It encodes CASSPDRGETQYF. Full variable domain (rest looked up from reference TRBV7-8 and TRBJ2-5): GAGVSQSPRYKVAKRGQDVALRCDPISGHVSLFWYQQALGQGPEFLTYFQNEAQLDKSGLPSDRFFAERPEGSVSTLKIQRTQQEDSAVYLCASSPDRGETQYFGPGTRLLVL.

The chain carries TRBV7-6 and TRBJ1-4; the D is unclear. Trimming took 0 bases from V and 0 from J, leaving 14 bases between them. The germline V gene has CDR1 SGHVS and CDR2 FNYEAQ. The CDR3 length is 18 residues. The DNA of the CDR3 is TGTGCCAGCAGCTTAGCCCCTGGCGGGTTAGCAACTAATGAAAAACTGTTTTTT. This gives the protein CASSLAPGGLATNEKLFF.

V is TRBV6-7 and J is TRBJ2-7; unclear D gene. TRBV6-7 is filed as an ORF, its function uncertain. The CDR3 is made up of 15 amino acids. With 1 base removed from V and 6 bases from J, the gap between germline ends came to 16 bases. Here the CDR3 DNA reads TGTGCCAGCAGTTACTTCCGATCTTACCCCTGCGAGCAGTACTTC. It codes for CASSYFRSYPCEQYF.